The present T cell receptor (beta chain) was sequenced within a study of shared clonotypes between healthy human individuals. The wider study: The donor group consisted of a couple of women and a few men, aged 18 to 49.

General observations from the study: Some clonotypes were shared by all four sorted-subset donors, while others were not shared. The non-shared ones had lower generation probabilities than the shared ones.

Naive CD8 cells were CD45RO-negative, positively selected for CCR7, excluding terminally differentiated effector memory CD45RA+ cells. Free of recent acute infections or vaccinations, the donors were healthy HIV-negative adults. All participating donors were Caucasian adults from Nashville, Tennessee. As regards this clone: Antigen specificity is unknown.

The data were produced by immunoSEQ multiplex PCR, yet TCRdb's version contains in-frame clones alone and is incomplete. The data contain 750,000 to 1,000,000 clones, 80% to 95% of them singletons. Germline trimming cut 5 bases from V and 2 bases from J; bases unmatched to any gene: 11. CDR1 is LNHDA and CDR2 is SQIVND in the germline V gene (reference sequence). The CDR3 loop spans 16 amino acids. The chain employs TRBV19 and TRBJ2-7; 8 bases are shared with TRBD2. The clonotype was recovered from a man aged 25-45 years in good health. Sequenced input: naive CD8+ T cells sorted from blood. CDR3 coding DNA: TGTGCCAGTAGTTTTGCTAGCGGGCGACCGACCTACGAGCAGTACTTC. It yields the protein CASSFASGRPTYEQYF. The variable domain in full, completed from reference TRBV19 and TRBJ2-7, reads DGGITQSPKYLFRKEGQNVTLSCEQNLNHDAMYWYRQDPGQGLRLIYYSQIVNDFQKGDIAEGYSVSREKKESFPLTVTSAQKNPTAFYLCASSFASGRPTYEQYFGPGTRLTVT.